The rows below give T cell receptor beta chains drawn from one sample of a study of early T cells in non-severe SARS-CoV-2 infection. TCRdb used MiXCR to reprocess the 5' RACE reads, holding one entry per CDR3 protein. The data show approximately 50,000 distinct CDR3 sequences, over 7% seen once. Source material: whole blood. The receptors shown here come from an adult who was a healthcare worker with PCR-confirmed SARS-CoV-2 infection or an uninfected control (not recorded which). Both conserved end residues are part of each CDR3. The D gene is left open where the match is weak. Expanded clones get a size class; other rows say once, few or many, or leave the size out.

clone size: .; J gene: TRBJ2-2; V gene: TRBV12-5; D gene: TRBD2; CDR3 DNA: TGTGCTAGTGGAAACGTATTCCGGGAGGTGTTTTTT; CDR3 protein: CASGNVFREVFF
clone size: many; J gene: TRBJ2-1; V gene: TRBV11-2; D gene: .; CDR3 DNA: TGTGCCAGCAGCTCGACACTAGGTTACAATGAGCAGTTCTTC; CDR3 protein: CASSSTLGYNEQFF
clone size: many; J gene: TRBJ2-1; V gene: TRBV5-4; D gene: TRBD2; CDR3 DNA: TGTGCCAGCAGCCCGTACCTTAGCGGGAGTTCCTACAATGAGCAGTTCTTC; CDR3 protein: CASSPYLSGSSYNEQFF
clone size: many; J gene: TRBJ2-7; V gene: TRBV12-3/TRBV12-4; D gene: TRBD2; CDR3 DNA: TGTGCCAGCCGAGGGAGCGGGGGGGCCCGCGAGCAGTACTTC; CDR3 protein: CASRGSGGAREQYF
clone size: few; J gene: TRBJ2-5; V gene: TRBV15; D gene: .; CDR3 DNA: TGTGCCACCAGCAGAGATCAGGGCCCCTTTAAGACCCAGTACTTC; CDR3 protein: CATSRDQGPFKTQYF
clone size: few; J gene: TRBJ1-1; V gene: TRBV6-6; D gene: .; CDR3 DNA: TGTGCCAGCACCGACGGTATGAACACTGAAGCTTTCTTT; CDR3 protein: CASTDGMNTEAFF
clone size: few; J gene: TRBJ2-7; V gene: TRBV21-1; D gene: .; CDR3 DNA: TGTGCCAGCAGCAAAGCTAGCGGGAGTTTAAACGAGCAGTACTTC; CDR3 protein: CASSKASGSLNEQYF
clone size: few; J gene: TRBJ2-5; V gene: TRBV5-1; D gene: TRBD2; CDR3 DNA: TGCGCCAGCACTAGCGGGAGGGCCCGAGAGACCCAGTACTTC; CDR3 protein: CASTSGRARETQYF
clone size: few; J gene: TRBJ1-6; V gene: TRBV2; D gene: .; CDR3 DNA: TGTGCCAGCAGTGAAGAGGCTTATTCACCCCTCCACTTT; CDR3 protein: CASSEEAYSPLHF
clone size: .; J gene: TRBJ2-3; V gene: TRBV28; D gene: .; CDR3 DNA: TGTGCCAGCACCGACTCAAGCACAGATACGCAGTATTTT; CDR3 protein: CASTDSSTDTQYF
clone size: few; J gene: TRBJ2-5; V gene: TRBV28; D gene: TRBD1; CDR3 DNA: TGTGCCAGCAGTTCCGAGGGGGCAGGCAAAGAGACCCAGTACTTC; CDR3 protein: CASSSEGAGKETQYF
clone size: few; J gene: TRBJ2-5; V gene: TRBV3-1; D gene: TRBD2; CDR3 DNA: TGTGCCAGCAGCGGGACTAGCCAGGGAGAGACCCAGTACTTC; CDR3 protein: CASSGTSQGETQYF
clone size: .; J gene: TRBJ2-5; V gene: TRBV10-3; D gene: .; CDR3 DNA: TGTGCCATCAGTGAAGGGGGGACCCAGTACTTC; CDR3 protein: CAISEGGTQYF
clone size: medium-sized; J gene: TRBJ2-7; V gene: TRBV7-8; D gene: .; CDR3 DNA: TGTGCCAGCAGCTCCCTCGGACCCTACGAGCAGTACTTC; CDR3 protein: CASSSLGPYEQYF
clone size: .; J gene: TRBJ2-7; V gene: TRBV9; D gene: TRBD2; CDR3 DNA: TGTGCCAGCAGCGAAGGACTAGCGGACTCCTACGAGCAGTACTTC; CDR3 protein: CASSEGLADSYEQYF
clone size: few; J gene: TRBJ2-5; V gene: TRBV27; D gene: .; CDR3 DNA: TGTGCCAGCGGGCTCCGTGGGGAGACCCAGTACTTC; CDR3 protein: CASGLRGETQYF
clone size: many; J gene: TRBJ2-7; V gene: TRBV28; D gene: .; CDR3 DNA: .; CDR3 protein: CASSFASGILEYF
clone size: few; J gene: TRBJ2-1; V gene: TRBV29-1; D gene: TRBD1; CDR3 DNA: TGCAGCGTTGCTACCGGGACAGGGATCGGTAATGAGCAGTTCTTC; CDR3 protein: CSVATGTGIGNEQFF
clone size: .; J gene: TRBJ2-7; V gene: TRBV2; D gene: .; CDR3 DNA: TGTGCCAGCAGGGGCAGGGTCTACGAGCAGTACTTC; CDR3 protein: CASRGRVYEQYF
clone size: many; J gene: TRBJ1-2; V gene: TRBV12-5; D gene: .; CDR3 DNA: TGTGCTAGTGGTTTGGTACGTAACCTCTTCGGCCAGATGGCTGGCTACACCTTC; CDR3 protein: CASGLVRNLFGQMAGYTF
clone size: .; J gene: TRBJ2-7; V gene: TRBV3-1; D gene: .; CDR3 DNA: TGTGCCAGCAGCCAGGCGAGAAGCTCCTACGAGCAGTACTTC; CDR3 protein: CASSQARSSYEQYF